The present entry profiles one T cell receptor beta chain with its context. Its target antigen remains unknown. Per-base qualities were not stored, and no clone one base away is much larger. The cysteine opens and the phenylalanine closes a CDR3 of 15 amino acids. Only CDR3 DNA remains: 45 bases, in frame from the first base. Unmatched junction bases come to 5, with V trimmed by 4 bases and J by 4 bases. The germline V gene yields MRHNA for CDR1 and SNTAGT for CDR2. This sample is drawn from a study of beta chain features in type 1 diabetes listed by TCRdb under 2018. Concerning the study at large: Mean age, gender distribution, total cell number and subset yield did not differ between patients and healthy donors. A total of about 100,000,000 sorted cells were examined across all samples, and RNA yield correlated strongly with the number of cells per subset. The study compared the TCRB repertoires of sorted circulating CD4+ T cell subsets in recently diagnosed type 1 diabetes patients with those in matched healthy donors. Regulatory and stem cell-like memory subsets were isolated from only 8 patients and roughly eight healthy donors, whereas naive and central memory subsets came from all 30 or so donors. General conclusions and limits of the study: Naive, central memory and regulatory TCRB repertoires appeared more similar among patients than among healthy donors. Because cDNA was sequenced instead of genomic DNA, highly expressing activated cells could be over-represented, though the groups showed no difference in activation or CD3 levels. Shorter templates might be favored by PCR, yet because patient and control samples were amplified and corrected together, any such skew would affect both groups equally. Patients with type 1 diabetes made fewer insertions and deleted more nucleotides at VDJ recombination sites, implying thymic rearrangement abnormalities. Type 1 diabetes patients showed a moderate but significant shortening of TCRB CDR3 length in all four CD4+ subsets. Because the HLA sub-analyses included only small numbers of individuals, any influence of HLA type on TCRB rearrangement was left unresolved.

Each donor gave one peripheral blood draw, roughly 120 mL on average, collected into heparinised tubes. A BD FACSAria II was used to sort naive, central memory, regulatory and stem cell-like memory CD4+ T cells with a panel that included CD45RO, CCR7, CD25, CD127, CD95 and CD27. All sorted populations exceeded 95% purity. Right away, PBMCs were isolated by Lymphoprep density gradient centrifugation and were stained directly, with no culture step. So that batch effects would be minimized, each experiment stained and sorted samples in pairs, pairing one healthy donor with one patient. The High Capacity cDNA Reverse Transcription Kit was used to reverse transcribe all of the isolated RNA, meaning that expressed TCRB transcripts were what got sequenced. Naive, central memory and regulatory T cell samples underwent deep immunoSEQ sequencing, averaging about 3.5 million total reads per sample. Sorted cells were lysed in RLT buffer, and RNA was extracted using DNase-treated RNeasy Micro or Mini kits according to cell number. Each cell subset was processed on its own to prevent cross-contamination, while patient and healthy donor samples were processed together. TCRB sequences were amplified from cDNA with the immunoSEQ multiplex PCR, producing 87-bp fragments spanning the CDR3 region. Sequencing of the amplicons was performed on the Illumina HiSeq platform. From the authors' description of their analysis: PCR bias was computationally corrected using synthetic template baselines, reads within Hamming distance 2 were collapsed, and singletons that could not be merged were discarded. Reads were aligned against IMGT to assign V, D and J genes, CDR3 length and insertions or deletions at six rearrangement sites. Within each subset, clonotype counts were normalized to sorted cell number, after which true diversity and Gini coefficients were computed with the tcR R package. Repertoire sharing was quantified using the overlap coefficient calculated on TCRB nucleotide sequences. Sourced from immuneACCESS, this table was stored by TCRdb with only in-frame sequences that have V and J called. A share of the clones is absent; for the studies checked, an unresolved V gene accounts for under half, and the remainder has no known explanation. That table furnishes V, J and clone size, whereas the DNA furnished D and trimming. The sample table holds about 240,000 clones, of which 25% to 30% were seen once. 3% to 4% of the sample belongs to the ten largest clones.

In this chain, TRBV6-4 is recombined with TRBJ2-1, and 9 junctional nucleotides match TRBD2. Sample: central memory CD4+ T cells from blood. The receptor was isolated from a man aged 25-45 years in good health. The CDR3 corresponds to CASSVMTSGYNEQFF. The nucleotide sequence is TGTGCCAGCAGTGTCATGACTAGCGGTTACAATGAGCAGTTCTTC.